This T cell receptor beta chain was sequenced during a study of cytomegalovirus exposure and HLA in healthy donors. Data came from immunoSEQ multiplex PCR; TCRdb stores just in-frame clones and leaves some out. The repertoire has roughly 170,000 clones, 80% to 85% of them found once; the top ten carry approximately 2.9%. Per germline, CDR1 LNHDA and CDR2 SQIVND (reference sequence). The V end lost 4 bases, the J end lost 0 bases, and 10 bases lay between the germline ends. CDR3 size: 15 residues. The genes are TRBV19 and TRBJ1-3; no firm D call. The sample comprised PBMCs. The receptor's source is a woman under 30 in good health and CMV-seropositive. The CDR3 region has the DNA TGTGCCAGTAGTACCCAGAGGAACTCTGGAAACACCATATATTTT. Its translation: CASSTQRNSGNTIYF.